The 25 T cell receptor beta chains below all came from one sample that was sequenced in a study of T cell responses to AZD1222 COVID-19 vaccine. Clones were sequenced by immunoSEQ multiplex PCR, and TCRdb holds only the in-frame ones, with some missing. The sample contains about 120,000 clones, 88% of which appear only once. Sequenced here: peripheral blood, sampled on day 0 of AZD1222 vaccination. Source of these receptors: an adult in good health.

This clone occurred once. The V and J genes are TRBV28 and TRBJ2-1; 8 bases match TRBD2. The CDR3 is 16 amino acids. The V gene end was trimmed by 5 bases and the J gene end by 2 bases; junction bases not matched to a gene: 8. Germline values: CDR1 MDHEN, CDR2 SYDVKM. This CDR3 reads CASSPTGTSTYNEQFF. CDR3 coding DNA: TGTGCCAGCAGTCCGACCGGGACTAGTACCTACAATGAGCAGTTCTTC.

V and J are TRBV28 and TRBJ2-5; D remains ambiguous. In germline, CDR1 is MDHEN, CDR2 SYDVKM. V shed 3 bases and J shed 0 bases, with 14 bases lying between them. The length of the CDR3 is 16 residues. CDR3 amino acids: CASSFPITSDQETQYF. CDR3 nucleotides: TGTGCCAGCAGTTTCCCAATCACCAGCGACCAAGAGACCCAGTACTTC.

This clone appeared a single time. The gene calls are TRBV6-2 or TRBV6-3 and TRBJ2-3; 15 positions agree with TRBD2. J was trimmed by 2 bases and V by 2 bases; bases with no gene match: 8. In germline, CDR1 is MNHEY, CDR2 SVGEGT. The CDR3 sequence is 19 residues long. Written as DNA, the CDR3 is TGTGCCAGCAGTTACCCCTACCGGACTAGCGGGAGGGCCACAGATACGCAGTATTTT. It is translated as CASSYPYRTSGRATDTQYF.

This sequence joins TRBV5-4 and TRBJ1-3; 9 bases are shared with TRBD1. Germline V CDR1 and CDR2: SGHNT, YYREEE (reference sequence). J was trimmed by 1 base and V by 4 bases; bases with no gene match: 9. The CDR3 has 17 amino acids. CDR3 DNA: TGTGCCAGCAGCGCGACCGGGACAGGGTTTTCTGGAAACACCATATATTTT. Residues: CASSATGTGFSGNTIYF.

The V call is TRBV28, the J call TRBJ1-2; weak D call: TRBD1 (6 bases). CDR3 size: 13 residues. V lost 6 bases and J 2 bases, leaving 10 bases between the germline ends. Germline CDR1 reads MDHEN; CDR2 reads SYDVKM. The CDR3 is CASSWDKNYGYTF. CDR3 in DNA: TGTGCCAGCAGCTGGGACAAGAACTATGGCTACACCTTC.

V is TRBV27 and J is TRBJ1-2; 8 bases are a match to TRBD1. The germline gives CDR1 MNHEY, CDR2 SMNVEV (reference sequence). This CDR3 comprises 14 residues. The ends lost 5 bases at V and 7 bases at J; junction bases unmatched: 9. For the CDR3, the DNA is TGTGCCAGCAGTCAGGGGGCGGGGACCAGTGGCTACACCTTC. It yields the protein CASSQGAGTSGYTF.

The J gene is TRBJ1-5, the V gene TRBV21-1. TRBV21-1 is designated a pseudogene. CDR3 size: 13 residues. This CDR3 reads CASSKGTHQPQHF. CDR3 in DNA: TGTGCCAGCAGCAAGGGTACACATCAGCCCCAGCATTTT.

This clone came up once. V is TRBV13 and J is TRBJ1-5; no definite D call. The CDR3 totals 13 residues. Germline V gene data show CDR1 as PRHDT and CDR2 as FYEKMQ (reference sequence). Trimming removed 1 base from V and 7 bases from J, with 8 bases in between. The CDR3 sequence: CASSLAGSQPQHF. The DNA of the CDR3 is TGTGCCAGCAGCTTAGCGGGAAGCCAGCCCCAGCATTTT.

The chain combines TRBV28 with TRBJ1-6, with TRBD1 as a possible D gene (5 bases). The V gene's germline CDR1 is MDHEN and CDR2 SYDVKM. The V and J ends lost 5 bases and 7 bases respectively, with 15 bases between them. CDR3 length: 15 amino acids. The CDR3 protein is CASSPFRGANSPLHF. CDR3 coding DNA: TGTGCCAGCAGTCCCTTTAGGGGTGCCAATTCACCCCTCCACTTT.

The CDR3 loop is CASSRGGRTSGANEQFF. The CDR3 DNA sequence: TGTGCCAGCAGCCGAGGGGGACGGACTAGCGGGGCCAATGAGCAGTTCTTC. This chain uses TRBV7-8 with TRBJ2-1; 12 bases are a match to TRBD2. Germline V CDR1 and CDR2: SGHVS, FQNEAQ. Trimming took 5 bases from V and 6 from J; bases not matched to a gene: 11. CDR3 size: 17 residues. The whole variable domain, remainder taken from reference TRBV7-8 and TRBJ2-1, is GAGVSQSPRYKVAKRGQDVALRCDPISGHVSLFWYQQALGQGPEFLTYFQNEAQLDKSGLPSDRFFAERPEGSVSTLKIQRTQQEDSAVYLCASSRGGRTSGANEQFFGPGTRLTVL.

The J gene is TRBJ1-6, the V gene TRBV29-1; 8 bases line up with TRBD1. Looked up from germline, CDR1 is SQVTM and CDR2 is ANQGSEA. J was trimmed by 9 bases and V by 6 bases; bases with no gene match: 10. The length of the CDR3 is 14 residues. The CDR3 loop reads CSVASDREGSPLHF. In DNA, the CDR3 is TGCAGCGTGGCGTCGGACAGGGAGGGTTCACCCCTCCACTTT.

This chain joins TRBV4-3 and TRBJ1-1; possibly TRBD1 for D (5 bases). Germline-derived CDR1 and CDR2 are LGHNA and YSLEER. V shed 1 base and J shed 1 base, with 7 bases lying between them. This CDR3 contains 14 residues. CDR3 residues: CASSQGQSNTEAFF. The DNA of the CDR3 is TGCGCCAGCAGCCAAGGACAGTCGAACACTGAAGCTTTCTTT.

This rearrangement joins TRBV6-5 to TRBJ1-3; D remains unclear. Germline V CDR1 and CDR2: MNHEY, SVGAGI. The CDR3 extends over 15 amino acids. Deletions cut 4 bases from V and 0 bases from J, with 10 bases between. CDR3 sequence reads: CASSFSRSSGNTIYF. The CDR3, as DNA: TGTGCCAGCAGTTTCAGCCGAAGCTCTGGAAACACCATATATTTT.

CDR3 sequence reads: CASSLEGVGPQHF. CDR3 sequence (DNA): TGTGCCAGCAGTTTGGAGGGGGTTGGGCCCCAGCATTTT. V gene TRBV27 combines with J gene TRBJ1-5; perhaps TRBD1 as D (6 bases). V dropped 3 bases and J dropped 9 bases, with 12 bases sitting between them. Germline values: CDR1 MNHEY, CDR2 SMNVEV (reference sequence). The CDR3 runs 13 residues.

CDR3 amino acids: CASSKGGQWANHEQYF. CDR3 coding DNA: TGTGCCAGCAGCAAAGGTGGCCAGTGGGCCAACCACGAGCAGTACTTC. This chain links TRBV21-1 with TRBJ2-7; the table's TRBD1 call for D was not verified on the DNA. TRBV21-1 has pseudogene status. This CDR3 has 16 amino acids.

The chain couples TRBV7-2 to TRBJ2-5; tentative D call: TRBD1 (6 bases). The CDR3 is 13 amino acids. Looked up from germline, CDR1 is SGHTA and CDR2 is FQGNSA. V gave up 1 base and J gave up 3 bases, with 6 bases separating them. In DNA form, the CDR3 reads TGTGCCAGCAGCTTAGACAGGGAAGAGACCCAGTACTTC. This encodes CASSLDREETQYF.

This clone appeared a few times. This chain links TRBV6-5 with TRBJ1-1, with D perhaps TRBD1 (6 bases). Germline loops: CDR1 MNHEY, CDR2 SVGAGI. Between the trimmed V and J ends, which lost 6 bases and 0 bases, there was a span of 11 bases. The CDR3 loop spans 14 amino acids. The CDR3 protein is CASRNGQMNTEAFF. In DNA, the CDR3 is TGTGCCAGCAGAAACGGACAGATGAACACTGAAGCTTTCTTT.

The chain couples TRBV24-1 to TRBJ2-3; D gene ambiguous. Trimming cost V 7 bases and J 4 bases, with 8 bases left between them. CDR1 KGHDR and CDR2 SFDVKD come from the germline V gene. CDR3 length: 12 residues. CDR3 amino acids: CATRAESDTQYF. The CDR3 coding sequence is TGTGCCACCAGGGCGGAGTCAGATACGCAGTATTTT.

CDR3 protein: CASSLSRTGGYYEQYF. CDR3 coding DNA: TGTGCCAGCAGTTTATCGAGGACGGGTGGGTACTACGAGCAGTACTTC. This chain connects TRBV27 to TRBJ2-7; D gene uncertain. The CDR3 runs 16 residues. Germline CDR1 MNHEY, CDR2 SMNVEV (reference sequence). Between the trimmed V and J ends, which lost 0 bases and 3 bases, there was a span of 15 bases.

The chain has TRBV5-4 and TRBJ2-5; 14 bases are a match to TRBD2. The CDR3 has 15 residues. Germline CDR1 reads SGHNT; CDR2 reads YYREEE (reference sequence). V dropped 4 bases and J dropped 5; count of bases not matched to a gene: 4. The CDR3 nucleotides read TGTGCCAGCAGCAAGGGACTAGCGGGGGTGGAGACCCAGTACTTC. This sequence encodes CASSKGLAGVETQYF.

CDR3 coding DNA: TGTGCCAGCAGCCAAACAGGGGGCGAGGAAACTGAAGCTTTCTTT. Residues: CASSQTGGEETEAFF. The rearrangement joins TRBV14 to TRBJ1-1; 9 nucleotides match TRBD1. This CDR3 contains 15 residues. CDR1 and CDR2 (germline): SGHDN, FVKESK. J lost 5 bases, V lost 2 bases, and 6 bases had no gene match.

This chain links TRBV5-4 with TRBJ1-2; D gene ambiguous. The CDR3 has 17 amino acids. V gave up 0 bases and J gave up 4 bases, with 19 bases separating them. Germline lookup yields CDR1 SGHNT and CDR2 YYREEE (reference sequence). DNA of the CDR3: TGTGCCAGCAGCTTGGGTGAGAGGGCTTGGGTCATCTATGGCTACACCTTC. This gives the protein CASSLGERAWVIYGYTF.

The CDR3 nucleotides are TGTGCCAGCAGTCGGGGGAGCAATCAGCCCCAGCATTTT. This codes for CASSRGSNQPQHF. The V gene is TRBV6-2 or TRBV6-3, the J gene TRBJ1-5; TRBD1 is a possible D gene (5 bases). Germline V gene lookup returns CDR1 MNHEY and CDR2 SVGEGT. Trimming left V 5 bases short and J 1 base short, with 6 bases between. This CDR3 spans 13 amino acids.

The chain recombines TRBV12-5 with TRBJ2-5, with a weak D call TRBD1 (6 bases). Per germline, CDR1 LGHNT and CDR2 FRNRAP. The V end lost 7 bases, the J end lost 2 bases, and 11 bases lay between the germline ends. The CDR3 length is 13 residues. CDR3 region: CASARTEQETQYF. The CDR3 nucleotides are TGTGCTAGTGCTCGGACAGAACAAGAGACCCAGTACTTC. The whole variable domain, remainder taken from reference TRBV12-5 and TRBJ2-5, is DARVTQTPRHKVTEMGQEVTMRCQPILGHNTVFWYRQTMMQGLELLAYFRNRAPLDDSGMPKDRFSAEMPDATLATLKIQPSEPRDSAVYFCASARTEQETQYFGPGTRLLVL.

The chain recombines TRBV3-1 (or the pseudogene TRBV3-2) with TRBJ2-5; 12 bases align to TRBD1. The ends lost 4 bases at V and 6 bases at J; junction bases unmatched: 3. The CDR3 length is 14 residues. CDR1 and CDR2 from the germline V gene are LGHDT and YNNKEL (reference sequence). CDR3 amino acids: CASSRDRGLKTQYF. CDR3 bases: TGTGCCAGCAGCCGGGACAGGGGGCTGAAGACCCAGTACTTC.